These T cell receptor beta chains were read from a single sample in a study of blood T cell repertoires in COVID-19. Clones were read by immunoSEQ multiplex PCR, and TCRdb kept only the in-frame ones, dropping some. The repertoire includes approximately 300,000 clones, about 85% of them detected once, and under 2% sits in the top ten. Sequencing was done on a sample of PBMCs or T cells enriched from blood (not recorded which). These receptors all stem from a woman in her twenties or thirties who had been exposed to COVID-19. The CDR3 runs from the conserved cysteine through the conserved F or W. The order of the fields is clone size, D gene, J gene, V gene, CDR3 DNA, CDR3 protein. D genes are given only for firm matches. The size of a clone is reported for some rows only, either as once, few or many, or as a class for expanded clones.

>NA|NA|TRBJ2-1|TRBV6-1
TGTGCCAGCAGTGAAGCGTGGAGTTTGGAGCAGTTCTTC
CASSEAWSLEQFF
>NA|TRBD2|TRBJ2-2|TRBV9
TGTGCCAGCAGCGTAGCGATTAGCGGGAGTATTCGCACCGGGGAGCTGTTTTTT
CASSVAISGSIRTGELFF
>NA|TRBD1|TRBJ2-7|TRBV19
TGTGCCAGTAGTAAGGGACAGCGCTACTACGAGCAGTACTTC
CASSKGQRYYEQYF
>NA|NA|TRBJ2-7|TRBV5-1
TGCGCCAGCAGCATCGGACAGAGCTCGAAGCAGTACTTC
CASSIGQSSKQYF
>NA|TRBD1|TRBJ1-5|TRBV28
TGTGCCAGCAGCTCCGGGACAGGGGGCATCTTTGGCAATCAGCCCCAGCATTTT
CASSSGTGGIFGNQPQHF
>NA|NA|TRBJ2-3|TRBV7-9
TGTGCCAGCAGCCCCCGGGGAGGTACAGATACGCAGTATTTT
CASSPRGGTDTQYF
>few|NA|TRBJ2-7|TRBV28
TGTGCCAGCAGTCGAAACTCACGGTCCACAGTGTACGAGCAGTACTTC
CASSRNSRSTVYEQYF
>NA|TRBD1|TRBJ1-1|TRBV6-2/TRBV6-3
TGTGCCAGCAGTTACAACGCCGACAGGGCACGGGATGAAGCTTTCTTT
CASSYNADRARDEAFF
>NA|TRBD2|TRBJ2-3|TRBV7-9
TGTGCCAGCAGCCGCTTTACTAGCGGGAGCACAGATACGCAGTATTTT
CASSRFTSGSTDTQYF
>NA|TRBD1|TRBJ1-2|TRBV4-2
TGTGCCAGCAGCCAACAGAGCACAGGGGCCTATGGCTACACCTTC
CASSQQSTGAYGYTF
>NA|NA|TRBJ2-1|TRBV19
TGTGCCAGTAGTCAGGGATCCTACAATGAGCAGTTCTTC
CASSQGSYNEQFF
>few|TRBD1|TRBJ1-1|TRBV6-1
TGTGCCAGCAGTGAAATGACAGGGCGCACTGAAGCTTTCTTT
CASSEMTGRTEAFF
>NA|NA|TRBJ1-1|TRBV4-2
TGTGCCAGCAGCCAACCCATGCGGGACGCTACTACCGCTGAAGCTTTCTTT
CASSQPMRDATTAEAFF
>NA|NA|TRBJ1-2|TRBV11-2
TGTGCCAGCAGCTCACCCCACAGGGAGGGGAACTATGGCTACACCTTC
CASSSPHREGNYGYTF
>NA|TRBD2|TRBJ2-3|TRBV5-1
TGCGCCAGCAGCTTCTCAGCGGGGGGGAGCACAGATACGCAGTATTTT
CASSFSAGGSTDTQYF
>NA|NA|TRBJ2-5|TRBV9
TGTGCCAGCAGCGTAGCCGGGGGTAACCAAGAGACCCAGTACTTC
CASSVAGGNQETQYF
>NA|NA|TRBJ1-1|TRBV19
TGTGCCAGTAGTATGGTGCGGAGCTACACTGAAGCTTTCTTT
CASSMVRSYTEAFF
>NA|NA|TRBJ1-1|TRBV10-3
TGTGCCATCAGTGAGTCGTATAACACTGAAGCTTTCTTT
CAISESYNTEAFF
>NA|NA|TRBJ1-3|TRBV5-4
TGTGCCAGCAGCTTTTATTCGACGGAGAGCTCTGGAAACACCATATATTTT
CASSFYSTESSGNTIYF
>NA|TRBD2|TRBJ2-7|TRBV28
TGTGCCAGCACCTCTAGCGGGGAAACCTACGAGCAGTACTTC
CASTSSGETYEQYF
>NA|NA|TRBJ2-7|TRBV28
TGTGCCACCGAGGAGGGGATATCCTACGAGCAGTACTTC
CATEEGISYEQYF
>NA|TRBD2|TRBJ2-1|TRBV5-6
TGTGCCAGCAGCCCCCTAGCGGGAGGGTACAATGAGCAGTTCTTC
CASSPLAGGYNEQFF
>NA|TRBD1|TRBJ1-6|TRBV6-5
TGTGCCAGCAAAACGGGACAGGGAAATTCACCCCTCCACTTT
CASKTGQGNSPLHF
>once|NA|TRBJ2-1|TRBV5-1
TGCGCCAGCAGCTTGGAGAGGGTCTCCTACAATGAGCAGTTCTTC
CASSLERVSYNEQFF
>NA|NA|TRBJ1-2|TRBV6-1
TGTGCCAGCAGTGAAAGGACTGCTGGCTACACCTTC
CASSERTAGYTF
>NA|TRBD2|TRBJ2-3|TRBV5-1
TGCGCCAGCAGCTATTCAGGACTAGCGGAGGACACAGATACGCAGTATTTT
CASSYSGLAEDTDTQYF
>NA|NA|TRBJ1-2|TRBV6-5
TGTGCCAGCAGTTACTCGGGGGCGCCCAGTCCCAATGGCTACACCTTC
CASSYSGAPSPNGYTF
>NA|TRBD1|TRBJ1-2|TRBV7-3
TGTGCCAGCAGCTTAGGACAGGGGAGTACCTATGGCTACACCTTC
CASSLGQGSTYGYTF
>NA|TRBD2|TRBJ2-7|TRBV11-2
TGTGCCAGCAGCTCGCCGGGACTAGCGGGGTACGAGCAGTACTTC
CASSSPGLAGYEQYF
>NA|TRBD1|TRBJ1-5|TRBV5-6
TGTGCCAGCAGCTCCGGGACAGCGTATCAGCCCCAGCATTTT
CASSSGTAYQPQHF
>once|NA|TRBJ1-2|TRBV3-1/TRBV3-2
TGTGCCAGCAGCCAAGTGGTCAGGGGAGACTATGGCTACACCTTC
CASSQVVRGDYGYTF
>once|NA|TRBJ1-5|TRBV24-1
TGTGCCCCCAGGACAGCGACTCAGCCCCAGCATTTT
CAPRTATQPQHF
>NA|TRBD1|TRBJ1-5|TRBV6-2/TRBV6-3
TGTGCCAGCAGTGGACAGGGAGGTAAAAACAATCAGCCCCAGCATTTT
CASSGQGGKNNQPQHF
>once|NA|TRBJ1-4|TRBV28
TGTGCCAGCAGTTCTTGGGCCTACGGTGAAAAACTGTTTTTT
CASSSWAYGEKLFF
>NA|NA|TRBJ2-3|TRBV19
TGTGCCAGTAGTATCCCAACTCGACCGACTAAGGCGCAGTATTTT
CASSIPTRPTKAQYF
>few|NA|TRBJ1-6|TRBV28
TGTGGCGCCCGGGGCTCCTATAATTCACCCCTCCACTTT
CGARGSYNSPLHF
>NA|NA|TRBJ1-2|TRBV21-1
TGTGCCAGCATTGCCGGGACAGGGGGCTTAGCGAACTATGGCTACACCTTC
CASIAGTGGLANYGYTF
>NA|NA|TRBJ2-3|TRBV7-9
TGTGCCAGCAGCTTAGGGTCGGGGGAGCGACACACAGATACGCAGTATTTT
CASSLGSGERHTDTQYF
>NA|NA|TRBJ2-5|TRBV9
TGTGCCAGCAGCGAATGGGCGGCGGGGGCCCCAGAGACCCAGTACTTC
CASSEWAAGAPETQYF
>NA|NA|TRBJ2-5|TRBV4-3
TGCGCCAGCAGCCAAGGGCAGGCTCAAGAGACCCAGTACTTC
CASSQGQAQETQYF
>NA|NA|TRBJ2-1|TRBV28
TGTGCCAGCAGTTTATCGGCTAGCGTAAATGAGCAGTTCTTC
CASSLSASVNEQFF
>NA|NA|TRBJ2-2|TRBV10-3
TGTGCCATCAGTGCGGGAGCGATTGCGAACACCGGGGAGCTGTTTTTT
CAISAGAIANTGELFF
>NA|NA|TRBJ1-2|TRBV5-1
TGCGCCAGCAGCTTGGCGAACTATGGCTACACCTTC
CASSLANYGYTF
>NA|TRBD1|TRBJ2-1|TRBV28
TGTGCCAGCAGGACAGGGGTGAGCTCCTACAATGAGCAGTTCTTC
CASRTGVSSYNEQFF
>NA|NA|TRBJ1-1|TRBV7-9
TGTGCCAGCAGCTTAATGTTCGGAGGTCCTGAAGCTTTCTTT
CASSLMFGGPEAFF
>NA|NA|TRBJ2-1|TRBV25-1
TGTGCCAGCAGTGACGAGATCGAGAATGAGCAGTTCTTC
CASSDEIENEQFF
>NA|NA|TRBJ1-2|TRBV28
TGTGCCAGCAGTGCGGCTACTAACTATGGCTACACCTTC
CASSAATNYGYTF
>NA|TRBD2|TRBJ2-3|TRBV7-2
TGTGCCAGCAGCTTAGGAGCGGGGGGTTCGGGCACAGATACGCAGTATTTT
CASSLGAGGSGTDTQYF
>NA|TRBD1|TRBJ2-2|TRBV7-9
TGTGCCAGCAGCCCCGCCAGGGGGATCACCGGGGAGCTGTTTTTT
CASSPARGITGELFF